The 29 T cell receptor beta chains reported below all come from one sample, sequenced in a study of T cell clones after liver transplantation. The protocol was immunoSEQ multiplex PCR, while the TCRdb copy is restricted to in-frame clones and leaves out a portion. In the table there are nearly 15,000 clones, 82% of which are singletons. The sample was CD8+ T cells from blood, taken approximately 50 months after liver transplant. These receptors all come from a human patient who received a liver transplant. Some of these T cells may belong to the graft donor.

The chain employs TRBV14 and TRBJ2-5; D gene unclear. V was clipped by 3 bases and J by 8 bases, with 16 bases between them. This CDR3 comprises 14 residues. The germline CDR1 and CDR2 sequences are SGHDN and FVKESK. Here the CDR3 reads CASSQVDGPGTQYF. The CDR3 coding sequence is TGTGCCAGCAGCCAGGTGGACGGACCCGGAACCCAGTACTTC.

The chain links TRBV4-2 to TRBJ1-2; D unresolved. V was trimmed by 4 bases and J by 6 bases, leaving 12 bases between them. The CDR3 consists of 13 residues. Germline-derived CDR1 and CDR2 are LGHNA and YNFKEQ. The CDR3 sequence is CASSPGEVDGYTF. For the CDR3, the DNA is TGTGCCAGCAGCCCCGGCGAAGTGGATGGCTACACCTTC.

The gene calls are TRBV6-1 and TRBJ2-1; TRBD1 matches 7 bases. This CDR3 has 13 residues. Germline V gene sequence: CDR1 MNHNS, CDR2 SASEGT. J gave up 10 bases and V 5 bases, and 8 bases lay outside the gene matches. Written as DNA, the CDR3 is TGTGCCAGCAGTTTCCACAGGGGCGGGGAGCAGTTCTTC. It yields the protein CASSFHRGGEQFF.

The CDR3 loop is CASSVASGMLYEQYF. DNA for the CDR3: TGTGCCAGCAGCGTAGCTAGCGGGATGCTCTACGAGCAGTACTTC. The V call is TRBV9, the J call TRBJ2-7; TRBD2 agrees at 9 bases. This CDR3 contains 15 residues. Germline lookup yields CDR1 SGDLS and CDR2 YYNGEE. V lost 0 bases, J lost 3 bases, and 4 bases stayed unmatched.

The rearrangement uses TRBV4-3 and TRBJ2-1; no clear D. Trimming removed 0 bases at V and 6 bases at J, with 12 bases between. The CDR3 consists of 15 residues. CDR1 is LGHNA and CDR2 is YSLEER in the germline V gene. CDR3 region: CASSQDRELSNEQFF. For the CDR3, the DNA is TGCGCCAGCAGCCAAGATCGAGAACTAAGCAATGAGCAGTTCTTC.

The chain links TRBV27 to TRBJ2-2; D gene uncertain. From germline, CDR1 is MNHEY and CDR2 SMNVEV (reference sequence). Trimming shortened V by 3 bases and J by 8 bases, and 4 bases separated the two germline ends. The CDR3 runs 11 residues. The CDR3 region has the DNA TGTGCCAGCAGTTTCCGAGGGGAGCTGTTTTTT. This translates into CASSFRGELFF.

This chain links TRBV7-9 with TRBJ2-1; 12 bases match TRBD2. The ends lost 2 bases at V and 7 bases at J; junction bases unmatched: 12. CDR1 and CDR2 (germline): SEHNR, FQNEAQ (reference sequence). This CDR3 region has 18 residues. CDR3 bases: TGTGCCAGCAGCTTATCCACAGGACTAGCGGGATCAGGGAATGAGCAGTTCTTC. Its translation is CASSLSTGLAGSGNEQFF.

V gene TRBV27 combines with J gene TRBJ2-4; the D is unclear. CDR1 is MNHEY and CDR2 is SMNVEV in the germline V gene (reference sequence). This CDR3 contains 16 residues. V was trimmed by 3 bases and J by 2 bases, leaving 14 bases between them. Here the CDR3 DNA reads TGTGCCAGCAGTTTCTTGGGCGCCAGCCCCAAAAACATTCAGTACTTC. Translation gives CASSFLGASPKNIQYF.

The rearrangement links TRBV7-9 to TRBJ2-7; 9 nucleotides agree with TRBD1. Germline CDR1 and CDR2: SEHNR and FQNEAQ (reference sequence). V trimming: 5 bases; J trimming: 3 bases; junction bases outside the gene matches: 17. The CDR3 is made up of 18 amino acids. DNA for the CDR3: TGTGCCAGCAGCGCACCGGGACAGGGTACTCCTGGGGGCTACGAGCAGTACTTC. It encodes CASSAPGQGTPGGYEQYF.

The CDR3 loop reads CASTRDSYEQYF. DNA for the CDR3: TGTGCCAGCACCCGGGACTCCTACGAGCAGTACTTC. This chain links TRBV25-1 with TRBJ2-7, with a weak D call TRBD2 (5 bases). This CDR3 region has 12 residues. V was cut by 7 bases and J by 0 bases, with 7 bases left in between. From germline, CDR1 is MGHDK and CDR2 SYGVNS.

In DNA form, the CDR3 reads TGTGCCAGCAGTTCCTATAGCGGGACTCCGAACACCGGGGAGCTGTTTTTT. Encoded protein: CASSSYSGTPNTGELFF. The V gene is TRBV28, the J gene TRBJ2-2; TRBD2 matches 8 bases. The CDR3 is made up of 17 amino acids. Germline V gives CDR1 MDHEN, CDR2 SYDVKM. V dropped 4 bases and J dropped 0; count of bases not matched to a gene: 7. Using reference TRBV28 and TRBJ2-2 for the parts outside the CDR3, the full variable domain is DVKVTQSSRYLVKRTGEKVFLECVQDMDHENMFWYRQDPGLGLRLIYFSYDVKMKEKGDIPEGYSVSREKKERFSLILESASTNQTSMYLCASSSYSGTPNTGELFFGEGSRLTVL.

The chain carries TRBV19 and TRBJ1-5, with D unclear. The CDR3 extends over 14 amino acids. V was pared by 3 bases and J by 3 bases, with 9 bases between. CDR1 is LNHDA and CDR2 is SQIVND in the germline V gene (reference sequence). This chain's CDR3 is CASSIGQINQPQHF. As DNA, the CDR3 is TGTGCCAGTAGTATTGGGCAGATCAATCAGCCCCAGCATTTT.

This clone was seen more than once but under ten times. The rearrangement links TRBV29-1 to TRBJ2-7; D unresolved. Germline V CDR1 and CDR2: SQVTM, ANQGSEA. The length of the CDR3 is 14 residues. Trimming pared 3 bases from V and 4 bases from J, leaving 16 bases between. CDR3 region: CSVEAQPPSYEQYF. The CDR3 DNA follows: TGCAGCGTTGAGGCACAACCGCCGAGTTACGAGCAGTACTTC.

The rearrangement uses TRBV25-1 and TRBJ2-5; tentatively, D is TRBD1 (5 bases). The CDR3 sequence is 16 residues long. Between the trimmed V and J ends, which lost 3 bases and 1 base, there was a span of 15 bases. Germline CDR1 and CDR2: MGHDK and SYGVNS. The CDR3 sequence is CASSDPQGLIQETQYF. The CDR3 DNA reads TGTGCCAGCAGTGACCCTCAGGGCCTCATCCAAGAGACCCAGTACTTC.

This clone was detected only once. The chain couples TRBV11-2 to TRBJ2-3; 11 nucleotides align to TRBD2. Germline loops: CDR1 SGHAT, CDR2 FQNNGV. The CDR3 covers 18 residues. V shed 3 bases and J 4 bases; nucleotides not matched to a gene: 12. DNA of the CDR3: TGTGCCAGCAGCTTTCCCCTTAGCGGGGGGGCCCCCCCAGATACGCAGTATTTT. As protein: CASSFPLSGGAPPDTQYF.

The chain couples TRBV7-6 to TRBJ2-5; D is possibly TRBD2 (6 bases). This CDR3 spans 14 amino acids. V dropped 5 bases and J dropped 1 base, with 11 bases sitting between them. Germline V gene sequence: CDR1 SGHVS, CDR2 FNYEAQ. The CDR3 DNA reads as TGTGCCAGCAGCCAGGAGGGAGGCCAAGAGACCCAGTACTTC. It specifies CASSQEGGQETQYF. Full variable domain (rest looked up from reference TRBV7-6 and TRBJ2-5): GAGVSQSPRYKVTKRGQDVALRCDPISGHVSLYWYRQALGQGPEFLTYFNYEAQQDKSGLPNDRFSAERPEGSISTLTIQRTEQRDSAMYRCASSQEGGQETQYFGPGTRLLVL.

The chain combines TRBV5-4 with TRBJ1-2; 9 positions agree with TRBD1. The CDR3 spans 17 residues. Losses at the gene ends were 7 bases for V and 1 base for J; bases not matched to a gene: 14. CDR1 is SGHNT, CDR2 YYREEE, per germline (reference sequence). CDR3 DNA sequence: TGTGCCAGCGGGGGACAGGGTAAATTTCAGGGTAACTATGGCTACACCTTC. Amino acids: CASGGQGKFQGNYGYTF.

The J gene is TRBJ1-2, the V gene TRBV15; D remains unclear. Germline CDR1 is LNHNV and CDR2 is YYDKDF (reference sequence). Trimming cost V 4 bases and J 1 base, with 10 bases left between them. The CDR3 spans 14 residues. The DNA of the CDR3 is TGTGCCACCAGCATCGGACGGGGTAACTATGGCTACACCTTC. It specifies CATSIGRGNYGYTF.

This clone is termed medium-sized. V gene TRBV29-1 combines with J gene TRBJ1-3, with TRBD1 matching 7 bases. The trim removed 7 bases at V and 4 bases at J, leaving 16 bases unmatched. This CDR3 has 16 residues. The germline V gene has CDR1 SQVTM and CDR2 ANQGSEA. The CDR3 loop reads CSARGDPGSSGNTIYF. For the CDR3, the DNA is TGCAGCGCCAGGGGGGACCCAGGGTCATCAGGAAACACCATATATTTT.

The chain joins TRBV5-6 to TRBJ1-1; D unclear. Trimming removed 0 bases from V and 8 bases from J, with 8 bases in between. Per the germline V gene, CDR1 is SGHDT and CDR2 is YYEEEE. The CDR3 is made up of 12 amino acids. The CDR3 sequence is CASSLGTVEAFF. Here the CDR3 DNA reads TGTGCCAGCAGCTTGGGGACGGTAGAAGCTTTCTTT. The entire variable domain, with the rest obtained from reference TRBV5-6 and TRBJ1-1, is as follows: DAGVTQSPTHLIKTRGQQVTLRCSPKSGHDTVSWYQQALGQGPQFIFQYYEEEERQRGNFPDRFSGHQFPNYSSELNVNALLLGDSALYLCASSLGTVEAFFGQGTRLTVV.

The chain combines TRBV11-2 with TRBJ1-5; TRBD1 matches at 9 bases. The CDR3 is 14 amino acids. The J segment lost 6 bases and the V segment lost 4 bases, leaving 4 bases of the junction unmatched. CDR1 and CDR2 from the germline V gene are SGHAT and FQNNGV. CDR3 sequence (DNA): TGTGCCAGCAGCTACGGACAGGGGTCTCAGCCCCAGCATTTT. It is translated as CASSYGQGSQPQHF.

In the case of this clone: The sample holds other DNA sequences that translate to the same CDR3. CDR3 DNA: TGTGCCAGCAGTTTCAGGCTAGCGGGAGGAGAGCAGTACTTC. It translates to CASSFRLAGGEQYF. The chain couples TRBV28 to TRBJ2-7; 11 nucleotides match TRBD2. CDR1 MDHEN and CDR2 SYDVKM come from the germline V gene. The ends lost 3 bases at V and 7 bases at J; junction bases unmatched: 5. The CDR3 is 14 amino acids.

The chain has TRBV18 and TRBJ2-5; D is unclear. Germline V gene sequence: CDR1 KGHSH, CDR2 LQKENI. This CDR3 comprises 15 residues. V shed 0 bases and J shed 2 bases, with 10 bases lying between them. The CDR3 nucleotides are TGTGCCAGCTCACCACCCCAGAACATTCAAGAGACCCAGTACTTC. This gives the protein CASSPPQNIQETQYF.

The chain uses TRBV6-5 and TRBJ1-1; D may be TRBD1 (6 bases). From germline, CDR1 is MNHEY and CDR2 SVGAGI. CDR3 length: 12 residues. The V end was cut by 5 bases, the J end by 4 bases, with 8 bases between. The CDR3 reads CASSGGGTEAFF. The CDR3 region has the DNA TGTGCCAGCAGTGGAGGGGGCACTGAAGCTTTCTTT.

The chain has TRBV28 and TRBJ2-7, with 8 bases that match TRBD1. CDR1 MDHEN and CDR2 SYDVKM come from the germline V gene. The CDR3 has 17 residues. J lost 0 bases, V lost 3 bases, and 10 bases had no gene match. CDR3 protein: CASSFGRPGGGSYEQYF. The CDR3 DNA is TGTGCCAGCAGTTTTGGACGACCAGGGGGCGGCTCCTACGAGCAGTACTTC.

This clone was picked up a small number of times. The V call is TRBV7-8, the J call TRBJ2-2, with TRBD1 matching 9 bases. The CDR3 covers 16 residues. CDR1 is SGHVS and CDR2 is FQNEAQ in the germline V gene. The V segment lost 7 bases and the J segment 6 bases; nucleotides outside the gene matches: 12. CDR3 in amino acids: CASTLQGQGRAGELFF. The CDR3 bases are TGTGCCAGCACCCTCCAGGGACAGGGACGGGCCGGGGAGCTGTTTTTT. Looking up the rest from reference TRBV7-8 and TRBJ2-2 gives the full variable domain: GAGVSQSPRYKVAKRGQDVALRCDPISGHVSLFWYQQALGQGPEFLTYFQNEAQLDKSGLPSDRFFAERPEGSVSTLKIQRTQQEDSAVYLCASTLQGQGRAGELFFGEGSRLTVL.

This CDR3 reads CASRSRDHPEQYF. CDR3 coding DNA: TGTGCCAGCAGGAGCCGGGACCACCCCGAGCAGTACTTC. V is TRBV6-1 and J is TRBJ2-7; TRBD1 or TRBD2 may be the D gene (5 bases each). The germline V and J ends were trimmed by 6 bases and 6 bases, with 15 bases remaining between them. In germline, CDR1 is MNHNS, CDR2 SASEGT. The CDR3 extends over 13 amino acids.

The V and J genes are TRBV5-1 and TRBJ2-2; 11 positions agree with TRBD2. Trimming cost V 4 bases and J 2 bases; bases outside gene matches: 16. The germline CDR1 and CDR2 sequences are SGHRS and YFSETQ. CDR3 length equals 20 residues. The CDR3 DNA reads TGCGCCAGCAGCCTGGGACTAGCGGCCTTCGGAAAATATAACACCGGGGAGCTGTTTTTT. Protein product: CASSLGLAAFGKYNTGELFF.

The DNA of the CDR3 is TGTGCCAGTAGTATCTCAACAGCAATCGGAAACACCATATATTTT. Translated: CASSISTAIGNTIYF. The chain has TRBV19 and TRBJ1-3, with D uncertain. Germline CDR1 LNHDA, CDR2 SQIVND (reference sequence). Trimming removed 3 bases from V and 4 bases from J, with 13 bases in between. The CDR3 is made up of 15 amino acids.